This T cell receptor (beta chain) was retrieved from a study of blood T cell repertoires in COVID-19. Assay: immunoSEQ multiplex PCR; the TCRdb copy retains only in-frame clones and omits some. The sample carries roughly 100,000 clones, roughly 90% recorded once. V was trimmed by 4 bases and J by 5 bases, leaving 21 bases between them. Germline V gene sequence: CDR1 SGHTS, CDR2 YDEGEE. The CDR3 contains 16 residues. This clone was detected only once. Sequences were obtained from peripheral blood. V gene TRBV5-8 combines with J gene TRBJ2-5, with D possibly being TRBD2 (6 bases). The receptor was isolated from an elderly woman with acute or convalescent COVID-19. The CDR3 reads CASSPAWGGPQETQYF. As DNA, the CDR3 is TGTGCCAGCAGCCCTGCTTGGGGAGGCCCCCAGGAGACCCAGTACTTC.